This T cell receptor (beta chain) was identified during a study of T cell changes during pregnancy in multiple sclerosis. Assay used: immunoSEQ multiplex PCR; TCRdb lists only in-frame clones, some missing. This sample has tens of thousands of clones, with approximately 91% found just once. CDR1 and CDR2 (germline): LNHNV, YYDKDF (reference sequence). The CDR3 contains 15 residues. The V end lost 0 bases, the J end lost 4 bases, and 11 bases lay between the germline ends. This specimen was peripheral blood, taken in the third trimester of pregnancy. This sequence was found in a female donor with multiple sclerosis, enrolled in a pregnancy study. The gene calls are TRBV15 and TRBJ2-3; maybe TRBD2 (5 bases). CDR3 region: CATSRDPGSADTQYF. CDR3 DNA sequence: TGTGCCACCAGCAGAGATCCGGGGAGCGCAGATACGCAGTATTTT.